This T cell receptor beta chain was recovered during a study of blood T cell repertoires in COVID-19. The overall study: Material from acute and convalescent COVID-19 was sourced from the United States, Italy and Spain.

Germline CDR1 MNHNY, CDR2 SVGAGI (reference sequence). The V and J ends lost 5 bases and 4 bases, in that order; junction bases with no gene match: 5. This CDR3 spans 15 amino acids. Original handling: Amplified reference gene primers provided the basis for estimating nucleated cell counts. The data were produced by immunoSEQ multiplex PCR, yet TCRdb's version contains in-frame clones alone and is incomplete. For V, J and clone size, that table is used; D and trimming come from the DNA. The sample includes about 160,000 clones, about four fifths of them seen just once. The Seattle patients joined while their infection was active and were tracked longitudinally afterward.

The chain carries TRBV6-6 and TRBJ2-1; TRBD2 aligns across 10 bases. The TCR was taken from a woman between 55 and 75 years old with COVID-19, enrolled during active disease. The material sequenced was peripheral blood. CDR3 in amino acids: CASSLSSGSYNEQFF. DNA of the CDR3: TGTGCCAGCAGTCTATCTAGCGGGAGTTACAATGAGCAGTTCTTC.